The 32 T cell receptor beta chains below come from one sample, sequenced in a study of T cell clonotyping in hematopoietic cell transplantation. The method was immunoSEQ multiplex PCR; TCRdb's version includes in-frame clones alone and lacks a portion of them. The table records about 41,000 clones, 95% of them present only once. The sequenced material came from peripheral blood mononuclear cells. The receptors here all came from a young man in good health. Some clones in this sample may be carry-over from other donors' samples.

The chain uses TRBV4-2 and TRBJ2-1; a possible D gene is TRBD2 (5 bases). The CDR3 runs to 11 residues. Trimming took 4 bases from V and 10 from J, leaving 8 bases between them. In germline, CDR1 is LGHNA, CDR2 YNFKEQ. CDR3 sequence: CASSLAGEQFF. The CDR3 nucleotides are TGTGCCAGCAGCCTTGCGGGCGAGCAGTTCTTC.

V and J are TRBV29-1 and TRBJ1-1; D is uncertain. The CDR3 has 14 amino acids. Trimming removed 5 bases from V and 1 base from J, with 14 bases in between. CDR1 is SQVTM, CDR2 ANQGSEA, per germline. CDR3 bases: TGCAGCGTTTCCCTGGGGTTACAGAACACTGAAGCTTTCTTT. It encodes CSVSLGLQNTEAFF.

V is TRBV5-6 and J is TRBJ2-7; 7 bases agree with TRBD1. In germline, CDR1 is SGHDT, CDR2 YYEEEE. CDR3 length: 14 amino acids. V was clipped by 2 bases and J by 6 bases; unmatched bases: 8. CDR3 DNA: TGTGCCAGCAGCTTACTGGGACAGAGATTCGAGCAGTACTTC. Encoded protein: CASSLLGQRFEQYF.

The V and J genes are TRBV6-1 and TRBJ2-3, with D perhaps matching TRBD1 (5 bases). In germline, CDR1 is MNHNS, CDR2 SASEGT. There are 15 residues in the CDR3. Trimming pared 6 bases from V and 0 bases from J, leaving 13 bases between. CDR3 nucleotide sequence: TGTGCCAGCAGCGTGACAGAGACTAGCACAGATACGCAGTATTTT. It yields the protein CASSVTETSTDTQYF.

The rearrangement uses TRBV5-6 and TRBJ2-7; TRBD1 matches 8 bases. J was trimmed by 0 bases and V by 4 bases; bases with no gene match: 6. Germline assignment: CDR1 SGHDT and CDR2 YYEEEE. The CDR3 totals 15 residues. DNA of the CDR3: TGTGCCAGCAGCCCGCCCAGGGGGCCCTCCTACGAGCAGTACTTC. Translated: CASSPPRGPSYEQYF.

As regards this clone: An end of the junction does not agree with germline; a read error may underlie this. This sequence joins TRBV29-1 and TRBJ2-1, with a possible D match to TRBD2 (6 bases). Looked up from germline, CDR1 is SQVTM and CDR2 is ANQGSEA. This CDR3 has 11 amino acids. CDR3 region: CSVEERERWIF. In DNA, the CDR3 is TGCAGCGTTGAAGAACGGGAGCGGTGGATCTTC.

V usage is TRBV19 and J usage is TRBJ1-2; D is perhaps TRBD1 (5 bases). Per the germline V gene, CDR1 is LNHDA and CDR2 is SQIVND (reference sequence). The CDR3 contains 14 residues. V lost 6 bases and J lost 4, with 15 bases in between. As DNA, the CDR3 is TGTGCCAGTAGGGCAATCGGGGGATTCTATGGCTACACCTTC. The encoded protein is CASRAIGGFYGYTF.

The chain has TRBV6-5 and TRBJ2-7; 14 nucleotides agree with TRBD2. The CDR3 is 16 amino acids. Germline assignment: CDR1 MNHEY and CDR2 SVGAGI. The junction had 2 bases not matched to a gene; V was cut back by 0 bases and J by 4 bases. The CDR3 is CASSYSGTSGSYEQYF. The CDR3 region has the DNA TGTGCCAGCAGTTACTCGGGGACTAGCGGGAGTTACGAGCAGTACTTC.

The V call is TRBV7-3, the J call TRBJ1-1; perhaps TRBD1 as D (5 bases). Germline V gene lookup returns CDR1 SGHTA and CDR2 FQGTGA. The V end was cut by 1 base, the J end by 3 bases, with 6 bases between. The CDR3 spans 13 residues. CDR3 nucleotides: TGTGCCAGCAGCTTAATGGGGGACACTGAAGCTTTCTTT. Translating it yields CASSLMGDTEAFF. Drawing the rest from reference TRBV7-3 and TRBJ1-1, the complete variable domain is GAGVSQTPSNKVTEKGKYVELRCDPISGHTALYWYRQSLGQGPEFLIYFQGTGAADDSGLPNDRFFAVRPEGSVSTLKIQRTERGDSAVYLCASSLMGDTEAFFGQGTRLTVV.

The rearrangement links TRBV19 to TRBJ1-5; maybe TRBD1 (5 bases). Germline CDR1 LNHDA, CDR2 SQIVND (reference sequence). V was clipped by 5 bases and J by 0 bases, with 14 bases between them. The CDR3 loop spans 16 amino acids. CDR3 amino acids: CASSQWGYNSNQPQHF. The DNA for the CDR3 is TGTGCCAGTAGTCAATGGGGGTATAATAGCAATCAGCCCCAGCATTTT.

This clone showed up just once. This chain connects TRBV9 to TRBJ2-7; tentatively, D is TRBD2 (5 bases). The CDR3 covers 16 residues. Trimming took off 0 bases at V and 5 bases at J, with 18 bases between the two ends. Per germline, CDR1 SGDLS and CDR2 YYNGEE. The CDR3 loop is CASSVGPRSPGNEQYF. The CDR3 DNA is TGTGCCAGCAGCGTAGGTCCGAGGAGTCCGGGGAACGAGCAGTACTTC.

The chain couples TRBV10-3 to TRBJ2-6; the D gene could be TRBD1 or TRBD2 (5 bases each). The CDR3 runs to 14 residues. Trimming shortened V by 10 bases and J by 4 bases, and 14 bases separated the two germline ends. Germline CDR1 is ENHRY and CDR2 is SYGVKD. Here the CDR3 reads CATRSGDGANVLTF. DNA for the CDR3: TGTGCCACCCGGAGTGGGGACGGGGCCAACGTCCTGACTTTC.

J is TRBJ2-2 and V is TRBV21-1; the table's D gene call, TRBD2, was not cross checked with the DNA. TRBV21-1 is noted as a pseudogene. This CDR3 is built from 16 residues. The CDR3 region has the DNA TGTGCCAGCAACGGGACTAGCGGGAGGAACACCGGGGAGCTGTTTTTT. This sequence encodes CASNGTSGRNTGELFF.

This chain links TRBV7-3 with TRBJ2-2, with 10 bases identical to TRBD1. Germline V gives CDR1 SGHTA, CDR2 FQGTGA. V gave up 6 bases and J gave up 0 bases; unmatched junction bases: 4. The CDR3 totals 16 residues. The CDR3 protein is CASSRDRGPNTGELFF. CDR3 DNA: TGTGCCAGCAGTCGCGACAGGGGGCCGAACACCGGGGAGCTGTTTTTT.

The chain combines TRBV6-1 with TRBJ1-3; weak D call: TRBD1 (5 bases). V dropped 2 bases and J dropped 2 bases, with 13 bases sitting between them. This CDR3 has 16 amino acids. CDR1 is MNHNS, CDR2 SASEGT, per germline. CDR3: CASSEQGPKAGNTIYF. Written as DNA, the CDR3 is TGTGCCAGCAGTGAACAGGGCCCTAAGGCTGGAAACACCATATATTTT.

This clone was detected only once. The rearrangement uses TRBV5-1 and TRBJ2-1, with 12 bases matching TRBD1. Per the germline V gene, CDR1 is SGHRS and CDR2 is YFSETQ. V was pared by 1 base and J by 9 bases, with 5 bases of the junction left unmatched. The CDR3 sequence is 15 residues long. The CDR3 region is CASSLSGQGAIEQFF. The DNA for the CDR3 is TGCGCCAGCAGCTTGTCGGGACAGGGGGCTATTGAGCAGTTCTTC.

CDR3 DNA sequence: TGCAGCGTTAACCAGGGCGCCAACTATGGCTACACCTTC. This gives the protein CSVNQGANYGYTF. The V gene is TRBV29-1, the J gene TRBJ1-2, with D tentatively TRBD1 (5 bases). This CDR3 spans 13 amino acids. Trimming removed 5 bases from V and 2 bases from J, with 12 bases in between. From germline, CDR1 is SQVTM and CDR2 ANQGSEA. The entire variable domain, with the rest obtained from reference TRBV29-1 and TRBJ1-2, is as follows: SAVISQKPSRDICQRGTSLTIQCQVDSQVTMMFWYRQQPGQSLTLIATANQGSEATYESGFVIDKFPISRPNLTFSTLTVSNMSPEDSSIYLCSVNQGANYGYTFGSGTRLTVV.

This chain links TRBV7-2 with TRBJ2-7; TRBD2 might be the D (6 bases). The V end was cut by 2 bases, the J end by 0 bases, with 17 bases between. The CDR3 extends over 17 amino acids. CDR1 is SGHTA, CDR2 FQGNSA, per germline. The CDR3 coding sequence is TGTGCCAGCAGCTTATGGATGCCGACGGGAGTCTCCTACGAGCAGTACTTC. It encodes CASSLWMPTGVSYEQYF.

The chain recombines TRBV9 with TRBJ2-3; 9 bases are shared with TRBD1. The CDR3 runs to 15 residues. V lost 3 bases, J lost 3 bases, and 5 bases stayed unmatched. CDR1 and CDR2 (germline): SGDLS, YYNGEE. In DNA, the CDR3 is TGTGCCAGCAGCGCCACAGGGGGCATGACAGATACGCAGTATTTT. This sequence encodes CASSATGGMTDTQYF. The variable domain in full, with the rest retrieved from reference TRBV9 and TRBJ2-3, is DSGVTQTPKHLITATGQRVTLRCSPRSGDLSVYWYQQSLDQGLQFLIQYYNGEERAKGNILERFSAQQFPDLHSELNLSSLELGDSALYFCASSATGGMTDTQYFGPGTRLTVL.

J is TRBJ1-5 and V is TRBV6-5; possibly TRBD1 for D (6 bases). There are 15 residues in the CDR3. Germline V gene sequence: CDR1 MNHEY, CDR2 SVGAGI. Between the trimmed V and J ends, which lost 2 bases and 2 bases, there was a span of 10 bases. The chain's CDR3 is CASSYGGDGNQPQHF. CDR3 DNA sequence: TGTGCCAGCAGTTACGGGGGCGATGGCAATCAGCCCCAGCATTTT.

The chain is built from TRBV6-5 and TRBJ1-5; D is possibly TRBD1 (6 bases). V lost 3 bases, J lost 1 base, and 10 bases lay in between. CDR1 and CDR2 (germline): MNHEY, SVGAGI. The CDR3 runs 15 residues. CDR3 sequence reads: CASSYSGTSNQPQHF. CDR3 DNA sequence: TGTGCCAGCAGTTATTCAGGGACAAGCAATCAGCCCCAGCATTTT.

The rearrangement uses TRBV29-1 and TRBJ2-1; 10 bases line up with TRBD2. The CDR3 totals 16 residues. From germline, CDR1 is SQVTM and CDR2 ANQGSEA. V shed 0 bases, J shed 7 bases, and the junction held 9 bases outside the gene matches. In DNA, the CDR3 is TGCAGCGTTGAAGATTGGACTAGCGGAGTACTAAATGAGCAGTTCTTC. As protein: CSVEDWTSGVLNEQFF.

The chain joins TRBV6-5 to TRBJ2-1; TRBD2 matches at 7 bases. The CDR3 length is 13 residues. V dropped 5 bases and J dropped 8; count of bases not matched to a gene: 6. Germline V gene sequence: CDR1 MNHEY, CDR2 SVGAGI. The CDR3 protein is CASSHTLAYEQFF. CDR3 nucleotides: TGTGCCAGCAGTCATACACTAGCGTATGAGCAGTTCTTC.

CDR3 in amino acids: CGTGFSNQPQHF. The CDR3 nucleotides are TGTGGGACAGGGTTTAGCAATCAGCCCCAGCATTTT. The chain recombines TRBV6-1 with TRBJ1-5, with 8 bases that match TRBD1. The CDR3 spans 12 residues. Germline CDR1 is MNHNS and CDR2 is SASEGT.

The chain employs TRBV4-1 and TRBJ1-1; D remains ambiguous. CDR3 length: 15 amino acids. Germline CDR1 is MGHRA and CDR2 is YSYEKL. The V and J ends lost 1 base and 3 bases respectively, with 12 bases between them. This chain's CDR3 is CASSQALGMDTEAFF. As DNA, the CDR3 is TGCGCCAGCAGCCAAGCTCTGGGGATGGACACTGAAGCTTTCTTT.

The genes are TRBV18 and TRBJ2-3; D might be TRBD1 (5 bases). Germline-derived CDR1 and CDR2 are KGHSH and LQKENI. The CDR3 loop spans 18 amino acids. Trimming removed 5 bases from V and 0 bases from J, with 21 bases in between. CDR3 sequence (DNA): TGTGCCAGCTCATGGACGGATTTAGGGGCCTCTAGCACAGATACGCAGTATTTT. Protein sequence: CASSWTDLGASSTDTQYF.

The chain joins TRBV7-8 to TRBJ2-7; D ambiguous. Germline V gene lookup returns CDR1 SGHVS and CDR2 FQNEAQ. V lost 2 bases and J 9 bases, leaving 17 bases between the germline ends. The CDR3 consists of 14 residues. The CDR3 nucleotides read TGTGCCAGCAGCTTAACTTGGAACCAGCCCGGGCAGTACTTC. This gives the protein CASSLTWNQPGQYF.

The chain uses TRBV29-1 and TRBJ1-1; 7 bases align to TRBD1. The germline CDR1 and CDR2 sequences are SQVTM and ANQGSEA. Germline trimming cut 7 bases from V and 6 bases from J; bases unmatched to any gene: 2. The length of the CDR3 is 10 residues. The CDR3 here is CSAGQAEAFF. CDR3 DNA sequence: TGCAGCGCCGGACAGGCTGAAGCTTTCTTT.

The rearrangement uses TRBV7-3 and TRBJ2-3; 8 bases align to TRBD1. Germline values: CDR1 SGHTA, CDR2 FQGTGA. CDR3 length equals 15 residues. V gave up 4 bases and J gave up 4 bases; unmatched junction bases: 7. This chain's CDR3 is CASSSSGGSADTQYF. CDR3 nucleotides: TGTGCCAGCAGCTCGTCAGGGGGCTCCGCAGATACGCAGTATTTT.

The V and J genes are TRBV7-9 and TRBJ2-7; TRBD2 is a possible D gene (6 bases). The germline V and J ends were trimmed by 6 bases and 6 bases, with 18 bases remaining between them. Germline lookup yields CDR1 SEHNR and CDR2 FQNEAQ (reference sequence). The CDR3 has 14 residues. The CDR3 nucleotides read TGTGCCAGCAGGGCCGGGACTGTGGGCCTCGAGCAGTACTTC. This sequence encodes CASRAGTVGLEQYF. Supplemented by reference TRBV7-9 and TRBJ2-7, the full variable domain reads DTGVSQNPRHKITKRGQNVTFRCDPISEHNRLYWYRQTLGQGPEFLTYFQNEAQLEKSRLLSDRFSAERPKGSFSTLEIQRTEQGDSAMYLCASRAGTVGLEQYFGPGTRLTVT.

This chain joins TRBV19 and TRBJ1-2, with D possibly TRBD1 on 5 matching bases. The CDR3 loop spans 15 amino acids. From germline, CDR1 is LNHDA and CDR2 SQIVND (reference sequence). The germline V and J ends were trimmed by 6 bases and 0 bases, with 14 bases remaining between them. The CDR3 spells CASSSTVLANYGYTF. The CDR3 DNA is TGTGCCAGTAGCTCGACAGTTTTAGCTAACTATGGCTACACCTTC.

V is TRBV7-2 and J is TRBJ1-1, with D unresolved. Deletions cut 1 base from V and 5 bases from J, with 11 bases between. The CDR3 contains 14 residues. CDR1 and CDR2 from the germline V gene are SGHTA and FQGNSA. The CDR3 reads CASSLGLRNTEAFF. CDR3 in DNA: TGTGCCAGCAGCTTAGGACTAAGGAATACTGAAGCTTTCTTT.